The clone carrying this T cell receptor beta chain has ten or more counts. Its antigen is still unknown. This entry is derived from a study of T-cell memory formation after mild COVID-19. Turning to the study itself: TCR clusters showed largely donor specificity. Whole-study findings and limits: Later expanders leaned toward CD4+, whereas clones contracting from day 15 to 85 were balanced CD4/CD8. CD4+ contracting clones were mainly CM and EM; CD8+ ones, EMRA.

The TCR alpha and TCR beta cDNA libraries, bearing sample barcodes and UMIs, were generated by 5'RACE using constant-segment primers. TCRdb independently ran MiXCR on the 5' RACE reads; one entry per CDR3 protein. The sample lists just over 300,000 distinct CDR3 sequences, roughly a fifth seen once, with 21% in the top ten. CDR3 length: 14 amino acids. Germline lookup yields CDR1 SGHTA and CDR2 FQGNSA. V lost 2 bases, J lost 3 bases, and 3 bases stayed unmatched. Sequencing used PBMCs or a T cell subset sorted from them (not recorded which). V gene TRBV7-2 combines with J gene TRBJ2-5; 7 bases line up with TRBD1. The source of this sequence is a man aged 18 to 35 who had mild COVID-19 (a few samples of this study predate the infection). Cell type and time point are not known. The CDR3 DNA reads TGTGCCAGCAGCTTACAAGGGGGCGAAGAGACCCAGTACTTC. Its protein product is CASSLQGGEETQYF.